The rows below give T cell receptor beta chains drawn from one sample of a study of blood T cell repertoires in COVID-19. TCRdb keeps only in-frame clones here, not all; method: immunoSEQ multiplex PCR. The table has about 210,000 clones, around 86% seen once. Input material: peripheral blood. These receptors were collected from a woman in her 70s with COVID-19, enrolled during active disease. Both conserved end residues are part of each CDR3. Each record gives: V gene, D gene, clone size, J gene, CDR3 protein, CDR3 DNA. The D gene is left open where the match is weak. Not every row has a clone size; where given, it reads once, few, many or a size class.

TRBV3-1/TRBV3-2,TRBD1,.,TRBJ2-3,CASSLYRGRTDTQYF,TGTGCCAGCAGCCTATACAGGGGGCGCACAGATACGCAGTATTTT
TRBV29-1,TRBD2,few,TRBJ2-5,CSVAGGAPETQYF,TGCAGCGTAGCGGGAGGGGCTCCAGAGACCCAGTACTTC
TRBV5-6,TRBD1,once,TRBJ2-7,CASTRTGVRGRYEQYF,TGTGCCAGCACCAGGACAGGGGTAAGGGGTCGGTACGAGCAGTACTTC
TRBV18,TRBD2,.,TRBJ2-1,CASSPPRLAGYNEQFF,TGTGCCAGCTCACCACCCCGACTAGCGGGATACAATGAGCAGTTCTTC
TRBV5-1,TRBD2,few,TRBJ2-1,CASSLSGMAYNEQFF,TGCGCCAGCAGCCTTAGCGGGATGGCCTACAATGAGCAGTTCTTC
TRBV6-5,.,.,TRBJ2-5,CASSSGQFQETQYF,TGTGCCAGCAGCTCGGGACAATTCCAAGAGACCCAGTACTTC
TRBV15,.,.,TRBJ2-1,CATSRDRPGGGGEQFF,TGTGCCACCAGCAGAGATCGGCCCGGCGGTGGGGGGGAGCAGTTCTTC
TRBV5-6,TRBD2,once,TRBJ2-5,CASSLPASGSSGTQYF,TGTGCCAGCAGTCTGCCGGCTAGCGGGAGTTCTGGGACCCAGTACTTC
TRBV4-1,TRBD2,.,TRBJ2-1,CASSQVLAGGKTYNEQFF,TGCGCCAGCAGCCAAGTACTAGCGGGAGGGAAAACCTACAATGAGCAGTTCTTC
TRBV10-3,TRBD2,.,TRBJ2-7,CAISDQGLGQYEQYF,TGTGCCATCAGTGACCAGGGACTAGGGCAATACGAGCAGTACTTC
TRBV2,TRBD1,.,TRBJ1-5,CASSEGQSNQPQHF,TGTGCCAGCAGTGAGGGACAGAGCAATCAGCCCCAGCATTTT
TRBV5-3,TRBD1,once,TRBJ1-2,CARSYPSHRDRSYGYTF,TGTGCCAGAAGCTACCCCTCCCACCGGGACAGGTCCTATGGCTACACCTTC
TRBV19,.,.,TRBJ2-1,CASSIELGSRYIF,TGTGCCAGTAGTATAGAACTAGGTAGTCGGTATATCTTC
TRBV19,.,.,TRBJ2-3,CASRQGGADTQYF,TGTGCCAGTAGACAGGGGGGGGCAGATACGCAGTATTTT
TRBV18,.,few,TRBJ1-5,CASSPSSSSGIQPQHF,TGTGCCAGCTCACCAAGCTCTTCCTCAGGGATTCAGCCCCAGCATTTT
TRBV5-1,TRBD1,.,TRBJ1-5,CASSPGQGAYSNQPQHF,TGCGCCAGCAGCCCAGGACAGGGCGCTTATAGCAATCAGCCCCAGCATTTT
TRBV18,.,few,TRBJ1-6,CASSPWAGYNSPLHF,TGTGCCAGCTCACCATGGGCAGGATATAATTCACCCCTCCACTTT
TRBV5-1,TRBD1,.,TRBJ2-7,CASSLGRDSSYEQYF,TGCGCCAGCAGCTTGGGTAGGGACAGCTCCTACGAGCAGTACTTC
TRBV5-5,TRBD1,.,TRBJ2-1,CASSLGYRGQYNEQFF,TGTGCCAGCAGCTTGGGGTACAGGGGACAATACAATGAGCAGTTCTTC
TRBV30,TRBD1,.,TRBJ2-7,CAWSGGTGGEQYF,TGTGCCTGGAGTGGAGGGACAGGGGGCGAGCAGTACTTC
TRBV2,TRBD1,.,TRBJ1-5,CASSGQGLNQPQHF,TGTGCCAGCAGTGGACAGGGTCTGAATCAGCCCCAGCATTTT
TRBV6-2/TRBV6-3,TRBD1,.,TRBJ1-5,CASSYIFRGQPQHF,TGTGCCAGCAGTTACATTTTCAGGGGGCAGCCCCAGCATTTT
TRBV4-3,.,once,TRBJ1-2,CASSQDLRAYYGYTF,TGCGCCAGCAGCCAAGACCTCAGGGCGTACTATGGCTACACCTTC
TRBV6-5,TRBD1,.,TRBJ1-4,CASRDRKGAGEKLFF,TGTGCCAGTAGGGACAGGAAGGGGGCGGGCGAAAAACTGTTTTTT
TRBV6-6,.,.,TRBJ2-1,CASSYRGEEQFF,TGTGCCAGCAGTTACCGGGGTGAGGAGCAGTTCTTC
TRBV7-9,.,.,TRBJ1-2,CASSPTGDGYTF,TGTGCCAGCAGCCCCACGGGGGATGGCTACACCTTC
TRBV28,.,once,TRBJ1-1,CASSSGLNTEAFF,TGTGCCAGCAGTTCAGGGCTTAACACTGAAGCTTTCTTT
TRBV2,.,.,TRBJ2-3,CASRYRVTDTQYF,TGTGCCAGCAGGTACAGGGTAACAGATACGCAGTATTTT